This T cell receptor (beta chain) stems from a study of CD8 T cells in Susac syndrome. The CDR3 loop spans 11 amino acids. V lost 9 bases and J 7 bases, leaving 12 bases between the germline ends. Germline V lookup: CDR1 MNHEY, CDR2 SMNVEV (reference sequence). TEMRA cells were FACS-enriched, with CD8+ and CD4+ T cells isolated negatively. Random hexamers were used to reverse transcribe the RNA input (about 0.45 to 1 ug). Via MiXCR, TCRdb re-called the immunoSEQ multiplex PCR reads, giving one row per CDR3 protein. The data contain about 180,000 distinct CDR3 sequences, 85% to 95% of them seen just once; the ten biggest clones take up 0.15% to 0.2%.

Material for sequencing was CD8+ T cells from PBMCs. The clonotype was recovered from a human donor with multiple sclerosis. The V gene is TRBV27, the J gene TRBJ1-1; D gene ambiguous. CDR3 sequence (DNA): TGTGCCAGTAGAGAAGGGATTGAAGCTTTCTTT. It translates to CASREGIEAFF.